The 19 T cell receptor beta chains given below trace back to one sample, sequenced in a study of blood T cell repertoires in COVID-19. Assay: immunoSEQ multiplex PCR; the TCRdb copy retains only in-frame clones and omits some. The table has roughly 200,000 clones, around 84% seen once. The sample comprised PBMCs or T cells enriched from blood (not recorded which). These TCRs come from a man aged 40-49 years who had recovered from COVID-19.

This clone is a singleton in its sample. The chain links TRBV28 to TRBJ1-4; maybe TRBD1 (6 bases). The V gene's germline CDR1 is MDHEN and CDR2 SYDVKM. V gave up 5 bases and J gave up 7 bases, with 11 bases separating them. The CDR3 sequence is 13 residues long. In DNA, the CDR3 is TGTGCCAGCAGTATCGGACAGTCTGAAAAACTGTTTTTT. Its protein is CASSIGQSEKLFF.

This rearrangement joins TRBV7-9 to TRBJ1-2; 7 bases match TRBD1. The CDR3 is 13 residues long. Germline V gene lookup returns CDR1 SEHNR and CDR2 FQNEAQ (reference sequence). The V and J ends lost 7 bases and 3 bases, in that order; junction bases with no gene match: 5. CDR3 sequence: CASNNRGDYGYTF. The CDR3 DNA follows: TGTGCCAGCAACAACAGGGGAGACTATGGCTACACCTTC.

The V gene is TRBV29-1, the J gene TRBJ2-2, with a weak D call TRBD2 (6 bases). Trimming shortened V by 7 bases and J by 9 bases, and 12 bases separated the two germline ends. The CDR3 length is 11 residues. CDR1 SQVTM and CDR2 ANQGSEA come from the germline V gene. Here the CDR3 DNA reads TGCAGCGCAGGAGCGGGCCGGGAGCTGTTTTTT. Encoded protein: CSAGAGRELFF.

The V and J genes are TRBV18 and TRBJ2-7, with D perhaps matching TRBD2 (6 bases). Trimming shortened V by 3 bases and J by 3 bases, and 15 bases separated the two germline ends. The CDR3 sequence is 15 residues long. Germline V gene lookup returns CDR1 KGHSH and CDR2 LQKENI. The CDR3 loop reads CASSPLPGLYYEQYF. CDR3 nucleotides: TGTGCCAGCTCACCTCTCCCGGGACTTTACTACGAGCAGTACTTC.

The chain is built from TRBV27 and TRBJ2-7; TRBD2 might be the D (6 bases). Trimming took off 1 base at V and 4 bases at J, with 14 bases between the two ends. The CDR3 has 15 amino acids. Germline V lookup: CDR1 MNHEY, CDR2 SMNVEV (reference sequence). The chain's CDR3 is CASSLYGGGAYEQYF. The CDR3 DNA sequence: TGTGCCAGCAGTTTATATGGCGGAGGGGCGTACGAGCAGTACTTC.

There are a few counts of this clone. This chain links TRBV10-3 with TRBJ1-4; D is uncertain. The V end lost 5 bases, the J end lost 0 bases, and 13 bases lay between the germline ends. The CDR3 length is 16 residues. CDR1 and CDR2 from the germline V gene are ENHRY and SYGVKD. The CDR3 region has the DNA TGTGCCATCAGTCCAAAGCAGGAAGCAACTAATGAAAAACTGTTTTTT. Its translation: CAISPKQEATNEKLFF.

This chain joins TRBV29-1 and TRBJ1-5; weak D call: TRBD1 (6 bases). This CDR3 region has 15 residues. Trimming stripped 4 bases from V and 4 bases from J, with 17 bases between. Germline V CDR1 and CDR2: SQVTM, ANQGSEA. CDR3 sequence: CSVAYGTRGNQPQHF. The CDR3 bases are TGCAGCGTTGCTTATGGGACAAGAGGGAATCAGCCCCAGCATTTT. Full variable domain (missing parts from reference TRBV29-1 and TRBJ1-5): SAVISQKPSRDICQRGTSLTIQCQVDSQVTMMFWYRQQPGQSLTLIATANQGSEATYESGFVIDKFPISRPNLTFSTLTVSNMSPEDSSIYLCSVAYGTRGNQPQHFGDGTRLSIL.

The chain has TRBV5-4 and TRBJ2-2; D is unclear. Trimming took off 4 bases at V and 0 bases at J, with 10 bases between the two ends. Germline V gene lookup returns CDR1 SGHNT and CDR2 YYREEE (reference sequence). This CDR3 is built from 15 residues. The DNA of the CDR3 is TGTGCCAGCAGCGTGACTCGGGCGAACACCGGGGAGCTGTTTTTT. Translating it yields CASSVTRANTGELFF.

The chain is built from TRBV3-1 (or the pseudogene TRBV3-2) and TRBJ2-7; 7 bases are shared with TRBD1. Germline CDR1 is LGHDT and CDR2 is YNNKEL (reference sequence). V trimming: 4 bases; J trimming: 3 bases; junction bases outside the gene matches: 6. The CDR3 length is 14 residues. The CDR3 DNA sequence: TGTGCCAGCAGCCCGACAGGGATGAACTACGAGCAGTACTTC. It is translated as CASSPTGMNYEQYF.

The chain employs TRBV7-3 and TRBJ2-3; the match to TRBD2 covers 13 bases. This CDR3 region has 16 residues. CDR1 is SGHTA, CDR2 FQGTGA, per germline. The V gene end was trimmed by 4 bases and the J gene end by 0 bases; junction bases not matched to a gene: 1. In nucleotides, the CDR3 is TGTGCCAGCAGCTGGGGACTAGCGGGGAGCACAGATACGCAGTATTTT. It specifies CASSWGLAGSTDTQYF.

The chain recombines TRBV21-1 with TRBJ2-3; the listed D gene, TRBD2, was not tested against the DNA. TRBV21-1 is a recognized pseudogene. CDR3 length: 17 residues. For the CDR3, the DNA is TGTGCCAGCAGCAAATCGGGAATAGCGGGAGGTGTGGACACGCAGTATTTT. It specifies CASSKSGIAGGVDTQYF.

V and J are TRBV3-1 (or the pseudogene TRBV3-2) and TRBJ2-2, with D perhaps TRBD2 (5 bases). This CDR3 contains 19 residues. The V gene lost 2 bases and the J gene lost 3 bases, with 22 bases spanning the gap. Germline V lookup: CDR1 LGHDT, CDR2 YNNKEL (reference sequence). The CDR3 region has the DNA TGTGCCAGCAGCCAACACCCCCCGGTAAGCCTGGAGGACACCGGGGAGCTGTTTTTT. Protein sequence: CASSQHPPVSLEDTGELFF.

The J gene is TRBJ1-2, the V gene TRBV7-2; D perhaps matches TRBD1 (6 bases). Between the trimmed V and J ends, which lost 5 bases and 5 bases, there was a span of 6 bases. The CDR3 extends over 11 amino acids. Germline V gene lookup returns CDR1 SGHTA and CDR2 FQGNSA. Here the CDR3 DNA reads TGTGCCAGCAGCCAGGGGTATGGCTACACCTTC. Translating gives CASSQGYGYTF.

This sequence joins TRBV6-2 or TRBV6-3 and TRBJ2-2; 8 bases map to TRBD2. With V trimmed by 0 bases and J by 5 bases, 8 bases remained unmatched. CDR1 and CDR2 from the germline V gene are MNHEY and SVGEGT. The CDR3 runs 17 residues. For the CDR3, the DNA is TGTGCCAGCAGTTACTCGGTGCGGGAGGTTCGGACCGGGGAGCTGTTTTTT. Protein sequence: CASSYSVREVRTGELFF.

The V gene is TRBV12-3 or TRBV12-4, the J gene TRBJ2-7; D not certain. With 0 bases removed from V and 2 bases from J, the gap between germline ends came to 5 bases. CDR3 length: 13 residues. The CDR3 sequence is CASSLAGAYEQYF. The CDR3 DNA follows: TGTGCCAGCAGTTTAGCGGGCGCCTACGAGCAGTACTTC.

This clone was seen a handful of times. The chain recombines TRBV5-6 with TRBJ2-3; 7 bases align to TRBD2. With V trimmed by 5 bases and J by 6 bases, 6 bases remained unmatched. CDR1 SGHDT and CDR2 YYEEEE come from the germline V gene. There are 13 residues in the CDR3. DNA of the CDR3: TGTGCCAGCAGTGGCGGGAGCTCGGATACGCAGTATTTT. It specifies CASSGGSSDTQYF.

Remarks on this clone: Within the sample, other DNA sequences also encode this same CDR3. V usage is TRBV9 and J usage is TRBJ2-1; TRBD2 agrees at 13 bases. Losses at the gene ends were 8 bases for V and 2 bases for J; bases not matched to a gene: 7. Germline V lookup: CDR1 SGDLS, CDR2 YYNGEE. The CDR3 has 16 amino acids. The CDR3 spells CASSPGLAGPYNEQFF. CDR3 in DNA: TGTGCCAGTTCCCCGGGACTAGCGGGGCCCTACAATGAGCAGTTCTTC.

The V call is TRBV29-1, the J call TRBJ2-7, with D uncertain. Germline CDR1 and CDR2: SQVTM and ANQGSEA. The V and J ends lost 3 bases and 3 bases respectively, with 9 bases between them. This CDR3 is built from 12 residues. The CDR3 DNA reads as TGCAGCGTTGATGGCGGCGACTACGAGCAGTACTTC. The encoded protein is CSVDGGDYEQYF.

The rearrangement uses TRBV5-1 and TRBJ2-7, with 11 positions matching TRBD1. The CDR3 has 15 amino acids. Unmatched junction bases numbered 5, after V lost 4 bases and J lost 2 bases. Looked up from germline, CDR1 is SGHRS and CDR2 is YFSETQ. The DNA for the CDR3 is TGCGCCAGCAGCCTATTGGACAGGGGGCCCTACGAGCAGTACTTC. Translation: CASSLLDRGPYEQYF.